Sequencing of this T cell receptor beta chain was carried out in a study of T cell responses to AZD1222 COVID-19 vaccine. Background on the study: Doses given second, at about 4 or about 12 weeks, were pooled. Findings of the study overall: The study identified only a handful of AZD1222 recipients as seropositive at baseline. Donors skewed white British and female; clonal diversity was possibly underestimated. Repertoire sampling was restricted to post-peak T cell response timepoints.

This CDR3 has 13 residues. Germline CDR1 is KGHSH and CDR2 is LQKENI. With 3 bases removed from V and 6 bases from J, the gap between germline ends came to 6 bases. Profiled with immunoSEQ multiplex PCR; TCRdb holds only in-frame clones, not every one. The sample carries some 30,000 clones, 80% to 90% recorded once. Turning to this clone: Antigen unknown.

The chain joins TRBV18 to TRBJ1-6; D possibly corresponds to TRBD1 (5 bases). This TCR came from an adult in good health. Specimen: peripheral blood, collected on day 0 of AZD1222 vaccination. DNA for the CDR3: TGTGCCAGCTCACCGGGGGTTAATTCACCCCTCCACTTT. Its protein product is CASSPGVNSPLHF.